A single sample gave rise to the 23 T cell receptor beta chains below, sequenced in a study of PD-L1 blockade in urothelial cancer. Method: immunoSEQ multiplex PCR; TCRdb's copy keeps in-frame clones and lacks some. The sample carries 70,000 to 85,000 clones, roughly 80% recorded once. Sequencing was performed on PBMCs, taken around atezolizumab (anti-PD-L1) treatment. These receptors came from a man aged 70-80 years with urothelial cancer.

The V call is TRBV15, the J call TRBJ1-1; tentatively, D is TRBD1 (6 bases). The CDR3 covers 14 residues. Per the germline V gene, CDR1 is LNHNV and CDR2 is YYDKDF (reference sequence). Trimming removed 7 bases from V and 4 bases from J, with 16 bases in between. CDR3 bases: TGTGCCACCACCTTACAGGGCGGTTTCACTGAAGCTTTCTTT. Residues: CATTLQGGFTEAFF.

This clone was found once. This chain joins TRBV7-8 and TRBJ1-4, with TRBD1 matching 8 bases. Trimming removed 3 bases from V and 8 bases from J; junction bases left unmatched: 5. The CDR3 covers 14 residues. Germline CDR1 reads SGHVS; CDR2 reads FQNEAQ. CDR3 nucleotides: TGTGCCAGCAGCTTTCAGGGGGCAGGGGAAAAACTGTTTTTT. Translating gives CASSFQGAGEKLFF.

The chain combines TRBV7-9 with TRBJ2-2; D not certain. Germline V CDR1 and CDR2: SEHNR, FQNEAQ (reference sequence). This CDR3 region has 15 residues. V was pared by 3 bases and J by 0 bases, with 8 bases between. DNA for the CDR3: TGTGCCAGCAGCTTCGGCGGTGCGAACACCGGGGAGCTGTTTTTT. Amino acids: CASSFGGANTGELFF.

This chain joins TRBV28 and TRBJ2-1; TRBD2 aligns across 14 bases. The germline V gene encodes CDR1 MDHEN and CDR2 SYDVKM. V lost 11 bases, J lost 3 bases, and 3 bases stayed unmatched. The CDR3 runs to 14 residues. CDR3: CASGLAGVYNEQFF. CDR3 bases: TGTGCCTCGGGACTAGCGGGAGTCTACAATGAGCAGTTCTTC.

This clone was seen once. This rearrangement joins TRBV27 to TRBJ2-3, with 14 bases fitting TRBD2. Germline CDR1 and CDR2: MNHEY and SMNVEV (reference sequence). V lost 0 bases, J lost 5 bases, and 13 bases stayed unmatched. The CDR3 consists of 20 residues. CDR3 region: CASSLSPGTSGRKAEDTQYF. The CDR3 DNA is TGTGCCAGCAGTTTATCCCCCGGGACTAGCGGGAGAAAGGCCGAAGATACGCAGTATTTT.

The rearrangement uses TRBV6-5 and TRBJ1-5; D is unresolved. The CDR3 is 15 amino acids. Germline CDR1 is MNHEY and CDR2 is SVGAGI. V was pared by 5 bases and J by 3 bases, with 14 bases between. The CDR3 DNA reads TGTGCCAGCAGTCCCGGAGATACCCCCAATCAGCCCCAGCATTTT. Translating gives CASSPGDTPNQPQHF.

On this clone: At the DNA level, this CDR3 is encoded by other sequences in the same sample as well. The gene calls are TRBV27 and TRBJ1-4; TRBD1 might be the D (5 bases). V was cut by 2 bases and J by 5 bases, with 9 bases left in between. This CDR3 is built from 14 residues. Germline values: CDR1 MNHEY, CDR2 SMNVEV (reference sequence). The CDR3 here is CASSLRQGNEKLFF. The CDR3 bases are TGTGCCAGCAGTTTACGGCAGGGAAATGAAAAACTGTTTTTT.

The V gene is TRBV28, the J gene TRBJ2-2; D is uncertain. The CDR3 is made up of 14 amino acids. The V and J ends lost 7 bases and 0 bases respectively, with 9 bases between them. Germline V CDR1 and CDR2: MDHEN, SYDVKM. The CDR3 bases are TGTGCCAGCAAATCACAGCCGAACACCGGGGAGCTGTTTTTT. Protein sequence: CASKSQPNTGELFF.

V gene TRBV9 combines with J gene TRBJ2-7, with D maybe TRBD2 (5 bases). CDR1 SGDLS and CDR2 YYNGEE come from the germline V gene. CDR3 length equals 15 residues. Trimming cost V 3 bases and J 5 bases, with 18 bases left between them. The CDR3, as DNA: TGTGCCAGCAGCGCCTCTGGGTTCGGGATCGACGAGCAGTACTTC. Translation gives CASSASGFGIDEQYF.

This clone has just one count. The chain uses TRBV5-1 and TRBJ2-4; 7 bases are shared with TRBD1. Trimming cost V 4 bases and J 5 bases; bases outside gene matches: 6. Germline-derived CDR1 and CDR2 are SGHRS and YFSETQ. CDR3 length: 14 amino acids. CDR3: CASSLGQAQNIQYF. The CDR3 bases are TGCGCCAGCAGCCTAGGACAGGCCCAAAACATTCAGTACTTC.

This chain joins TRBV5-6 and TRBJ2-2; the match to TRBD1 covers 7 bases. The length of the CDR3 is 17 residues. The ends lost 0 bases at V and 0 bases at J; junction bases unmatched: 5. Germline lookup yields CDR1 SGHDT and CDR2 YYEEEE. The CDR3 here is CASSLEGDRSNTGELFF. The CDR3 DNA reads TGTGCCAGCAGCTTGGAGGGGGACAGATCGAACACCGGGGAGCTGTTTTTT. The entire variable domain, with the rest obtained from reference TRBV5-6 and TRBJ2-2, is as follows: DAGVTQSPTHLIKTRGQQVTLRCSPKSGHDTVSWYQQALGQGPQFIFQYYEEEERQRGNFPDRFSGHQFPNYSSELNVNALLLGDSALYLCASSLEGDRSNTGELFFGEGSRLTVL.

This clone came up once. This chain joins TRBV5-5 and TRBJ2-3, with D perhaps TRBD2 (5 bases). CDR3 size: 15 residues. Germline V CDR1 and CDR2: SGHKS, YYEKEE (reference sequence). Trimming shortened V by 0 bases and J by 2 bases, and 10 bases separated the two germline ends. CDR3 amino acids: CASSLERLLTDTQYF. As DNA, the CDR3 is TGTGCCAGCAGCTTGGAGCGGCTACTCACAGATACGCAGTATTTT.

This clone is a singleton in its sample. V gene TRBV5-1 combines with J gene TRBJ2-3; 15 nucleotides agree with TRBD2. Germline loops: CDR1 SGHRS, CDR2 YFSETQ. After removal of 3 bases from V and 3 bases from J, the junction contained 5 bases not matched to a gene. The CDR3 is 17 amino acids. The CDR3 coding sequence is TGCGCCAGCAGCTCCGCTGGGACTAGCGGGAGGACAGATACGCAGTATTTT. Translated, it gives CASSSAGTSGRTDTQYF.

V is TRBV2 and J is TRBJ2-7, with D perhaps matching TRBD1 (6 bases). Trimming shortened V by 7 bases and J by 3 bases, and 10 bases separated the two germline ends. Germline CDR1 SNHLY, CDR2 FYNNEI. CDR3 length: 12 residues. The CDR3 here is CASKDRYYEQYF. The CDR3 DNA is TGTGCCAGCAAAGACAGGTACTACGAGCAGTACTTC.

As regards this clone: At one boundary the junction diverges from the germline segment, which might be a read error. CDR3 sequence reads: CASSPTGGLAKNIQYF. DNA for the CDR3: TGTGCCAGCAGCCCAACAGGGGGCCTAGCCAAAAACATTCAGTACTTC. The V call is TRBV5-1, the J call TRBJ2-4; TRBD1 matches at 9 bases. The V gene's germline CDR1 is SGHRS and CDR2 YFSETQ. There are 16 residues in the CDR3. The whole variable domain, filled in from reference TRBV5-1 and TRBJ2-4, reads KAGVTQTPRYLIKTRGQQVTLSCSPISGHRSVSWYQQTPGQGLQFLFEYFSETQRNKGNFPGRFSGRQFSNSRSEMNVSTLELGDSALYLCASSPTGGLAKNIQYFGAGTRLSVL.

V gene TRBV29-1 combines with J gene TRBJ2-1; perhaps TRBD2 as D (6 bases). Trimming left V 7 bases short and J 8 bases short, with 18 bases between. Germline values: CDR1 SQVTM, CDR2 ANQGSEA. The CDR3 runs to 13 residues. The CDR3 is CSAERDSADEQFF. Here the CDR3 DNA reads TGCAGCGCAGAACGGGACTCCGCGGATGAGCAGTTCTTC.

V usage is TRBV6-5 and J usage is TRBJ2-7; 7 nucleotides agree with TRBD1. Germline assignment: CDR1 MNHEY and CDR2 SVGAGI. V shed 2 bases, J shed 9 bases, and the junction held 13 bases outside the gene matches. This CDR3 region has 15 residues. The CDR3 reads CASSYTSPGTAGQYF. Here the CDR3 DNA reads TGTGCCAGCAGTTACACTTCCCCCGGGACAGCAGGGCAGTACTTC.

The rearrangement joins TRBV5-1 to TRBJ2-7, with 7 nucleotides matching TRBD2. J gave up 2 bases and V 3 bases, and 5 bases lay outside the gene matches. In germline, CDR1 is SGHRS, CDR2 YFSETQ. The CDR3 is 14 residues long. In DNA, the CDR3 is TGCGCCAGCAGCTGGCTAGCGGATCCCTACGAGCAGTACTTC. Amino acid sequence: CASSWLADPYEQYF.

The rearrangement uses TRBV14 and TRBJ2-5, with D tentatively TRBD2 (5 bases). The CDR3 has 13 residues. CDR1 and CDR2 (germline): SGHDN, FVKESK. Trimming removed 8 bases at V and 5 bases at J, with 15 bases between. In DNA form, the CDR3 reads TGTGCCAGCGGGAGAAGTCCTCTGGAGACCCAGTACTTC. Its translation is CASGRSPLETQYF.

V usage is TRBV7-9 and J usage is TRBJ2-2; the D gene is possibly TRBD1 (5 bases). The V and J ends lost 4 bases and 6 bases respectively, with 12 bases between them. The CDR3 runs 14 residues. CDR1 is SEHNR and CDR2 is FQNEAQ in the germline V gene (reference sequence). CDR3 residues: CASSSQTASGELFF. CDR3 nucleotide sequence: TGTGCCAGCAGCTCTCAGACAGCCTCCGGGGAGCTGTTTTTT. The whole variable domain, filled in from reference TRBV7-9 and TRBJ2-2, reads DTGVSQNPRHKITKRGQNVTFRCDPISEHNRLYWYRQTLGQGPEFLTYFQNEAQLEKSRLLSDRFSAERPKGSFSTLEIQRTEQGDSAMYLCASSSQTASGELFFGEGSRLTVL.

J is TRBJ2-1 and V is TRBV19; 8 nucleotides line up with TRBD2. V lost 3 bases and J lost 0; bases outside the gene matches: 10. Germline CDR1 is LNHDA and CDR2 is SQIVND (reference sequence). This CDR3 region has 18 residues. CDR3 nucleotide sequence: TGTGCCAGTAGTATTCGGTGGGCGGGGGGAAGCTCCTACAATGAGCAGTTCTTC. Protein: CASSIRWAGGSSYNEQFF. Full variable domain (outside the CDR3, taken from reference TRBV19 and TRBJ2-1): DGGITQSPKYLFRKEGQNVTLSCEQNLNHDAMYWYRQDPGQGLRLIYYSQIVNDFQKGDIAEGYSVSREKKESFPLTVTSAQKNPTAFYLCASSIRWAGGSSYNEQFFGPGTRLTVL.

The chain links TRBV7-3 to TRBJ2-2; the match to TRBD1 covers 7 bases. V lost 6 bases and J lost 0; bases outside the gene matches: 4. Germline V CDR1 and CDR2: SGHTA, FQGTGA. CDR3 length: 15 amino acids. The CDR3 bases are TGTGCCAGCAGTCCCGACAGGGCGAACACCGGGGAGCTGTTTTTT. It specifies CASSPDRANTGELFF.

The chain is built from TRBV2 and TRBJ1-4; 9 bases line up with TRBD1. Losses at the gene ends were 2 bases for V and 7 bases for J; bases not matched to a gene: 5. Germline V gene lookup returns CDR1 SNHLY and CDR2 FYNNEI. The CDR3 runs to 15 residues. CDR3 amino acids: CASSETGQGIEKLFF. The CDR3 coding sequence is TGTGCCAGCAGTGAAACGGGACAGGGTATTGAAAAACTGTTTTTT.